Presented here are 10 T cell receptor beta chains from one specimen sequenced in a study of shared clonotypes between healthy human individuals. Sequencing was performed with immunoSEQ multiplex PCR; in TCRdb, only in-frame clones are kept and a portion is missing. The data contain some 650,000 clones, approximately 97% of them singletons. Sequencing used naive CD4+ T cells sorted from blood. Specified subset: CD45RA+ positively selected. These receptors came from a woman in her thirties in good health.

V and J are TRBV6-5 and TRBJ2-1; TRBD1 agrees at 10 bases. The germline V gene has CDR1 MNHEY and CDR2 SVGAGI. With 5 bases clipped from V and 2 bases from J, the junction kept 3 bases outside the gene matches. The CDR3 runs 15 residues. CDR3 coding DNA: TGTGCCAGCAGTGCCGACAGGGGGCCCTACAATGAGCAGTTCTTC. Amino acid sequence: CASSADRGPYNEQFF.

This clone was recorded only once. As DNA, the CDR3 is TGTGCCAGCAGTCCCCGGACCCAATACAATGAGCAGTTCTTC. Translating gives CASSPRTQYNEQFF. This rearrangement joins TRBV28 to TRBJ2-1; D is unclear. This CDR3 spans 14 amino acids. V lost 5 bases and J lost 4, with 12 bases in between. Per the germline V gene, CDR1 is MDHEN and CDR2 is SYDVKM.

This chain links TRBV7-6 with TRBJ1-5; D not certain. V lost 4 bases to trimming and J lost 3 bases, with 10 bases between them. This CDR3 has 14 residues. From germline, CDR1 is SGHVS and CDR2 FNYEAQ. The CDR3 sequence: CASSSFEDNQPQHF. The CDR3 DNA sequence: TGTGCCAGCAGCTCCTTCGAAGACAATCAGCCCCAGCATTTT.

This CDR3 is CASSDRGLNEQFF. CDR3 in DNA: TGCGCCAGCAGTGATAGGGGGCTAAATGAGCAGTTCTTC. The J gene is TRBJ2-1, the V gene TRBV10-1, with 7 bases that match TRBD1. The CDR3 has 13 residues. The germline CDR1 and CDR2 sequences are WNHNN and SYGVQD (reference sequence). V gave up 3 bases and J gave up 7 bases; unmatched junction bases: 3.

The rearrangement joins TRBV4-2 to TRBJ2-3, with TRBD2 matching 10 bases. Germline V lookup: CDR1 LGHNA, CDR2 YNFKEQ. The ends lost 4 bases at V and 0 bases at J; junction bases unmatched: 10. The CDR3 is 18 amino acids. The CDR3 DNA follows: TGTGCCAGCAGCCCAACCGACGGACTAGCGGAAAGCACAGATACGCAGTATTTT. Its translation: CASSPTDGLAESTDTQYF.

The chain recombines TRBV4-2 with TRBJ2-3, with TRBD2 matching 11 bases. Per the germline V gene, CDR1 is LGHNA and CDR2 is YNFKEQ. V shed 0 bases, J shed 2 bases, and the junction held 4 bases outside the gene matches. The length of the CDR3 is 17 residues. This chain's CDR3 is CASSQDIAGGLTDTQYF. CDR3 DNA: TGTGCCAGCAGCCAAGATATAGCGGGAGGGCTCACAGATACGCAGTATTTT.

This rearrangement joins TRBV29-1 to TRBJ2-3; 10 nucleotides match TRBD2. J was trimmed by 4 bases and V by 2 bases; bases with no gene match: 9. CDR3 length: 16 amino acids. Germline loops: CDR1 SQVTM, CDR2 ANQGSEA. CDR3 region: CSVESGLAGEADTQYF. The CDR3 DNA sequence: TGCAGCGTTGAAAGTGGGCTAGCGGGAGAGGCAGATACGCAGTATTTT.

DNA of the CDR3: TGTGCCAGCAGTTACTCGCGGGAGAATTACGAGCAGTACTTC. It yields the protein CASSYSRENYEQYF. The gene calls are TRBV6-5 and TRBJ2-7; TRBD2 matches at 7 bases. The CDR3 has 14 amino acids. Germline values: CDR1 MNHEY, CDR2 SVGAGI. With 0 bases clipped from V and 4 bases from J, the junction kept 3 bases outside the gene matches.

CDR3 sequence reads: CASSLDTSGSSYEQYF. The CDR3 DNA follows: TGTGCCAGCAGTTTAGATACTAGCGGGAGCTCCTACGAGCAGTACTTC. The genes are TRBV28 and TRBJ2-5, with TRBD2 matching over 11 bases. The assigned J gene may be wrong: the sequence end matches TRBJ2-7 better. CDR3 length equals 16 residues. Germline-derived CDR1 and CDR2 are MDHEN and SYDVKM.

The V gene is TRBV6-6, the J gene TRBJ2-7; 8 positions agree with TRBD1. V dropped 2 bases and J dropped 3; count of bases not matched to a gene: 3. The length of the CDR3 is 14 residues. Germline V CDR1 and CDR2: MNHNY, SVGAGI (reference sequence). CDR3 region: CASSYPGQDYEQYF. CDR3 DNA: TGTGCCAGCAGTTACCCGGGACAGGACTACGAGCAGTACTTC.